This TCR beta chain was captured by sequencing in a study of blood T cells in healthy people across ages. Study findings and constraints: Long-lived donors exceeded aged donors in naive CD4+ cells and diversity.

This clonotype was picked up a small number of times. Its antigen is unknown. A second 7 to 11 cycle PCR used barcoded and J-beta primers. TCRdb re-derived calls from the 5' RACE reads in MiXCR, one entry per CDR3 protein. The sample contains 1.8 million or so distinct CDR3 sequences, roughly 43% of which appear only once. V was clipped by 5 bases and J by 0 bases, with 12 bases between them. Germline V CDR1 and CDR2: SGHTA, FQGNSA. The CDR3 loop spans 15 amino acids. The chain combines TRBV7-2 with TRBJ2-3; no clear D gene. The clonotype originates from a human donor in good health. Sequencing input: blood. The CDR3: CASSQSSFSTDTQYF. The CDR3 coding sequence is TGTGCCAGCAGCCAAAGTAGTTTTAGCACAGATACGCAGTATTTT.